The next 20 T cell receptor beta chains were all read from a single sample in a study of T cells in Graves' hyperthyroidism and ophthalmopathy. Using RNA transcripts as the source, TCR beta CDR3 regions were amplified. First-round RT-PCR targeting the TCR CDR3 was performed with the HTBI primer set. Using its own MiXCR run on the multiplex PCR reads, TCRdb lists one record per CDR3 protein. The sample consists of about 590,000 distinct CDR3 sequences, 14% of them appearing once. The sequencing sample was made of blood. These TCRs come from a woman under 30 with Graves' ophthalmopathy.

At least ten counts were recorded for this clonotype. The chain uses TRBV30 and TRBJ1-1; no reliable D call. This CDR3 comprises 11 residues. The germline CDR1 and CDR2 sequences are GTSNPN and SVGIG (reference sequence). Trimming cost V 3 bases and J 1 base, with 3 bases left between them. The CDR3, as DNA: TGTGCCTGGAGGACGAACACTGAAGCTTTCTTT. Translating it yields CAWRTNTEAFF.

The gene calls are TRBV7-9 and TRBJ1-2, with D maybe TRBD1 (6 bases). Per the germline V gene, CDR1 is SEHNR and CDR2 is FQNEAQ (reference sequence). This CDR3 has 15 amino acids. Trimming stripped 5 bases from V and 6 bases from J, with 19 bases between. In DNA, the CDR3 is TGTGCCAGCAGCCCTGGAATCGGGGGCGAGGATGGCTACACCTTC. Translated: CASSPGIGGEDGYTF.

This clonotype was recorded at least ten times. V usage is TRBV9 and J usage is TRBJ1-5; D not certain. The CDR3 loop spans 14 amino acids. Looked up from germline, CDR1 is SGDLS and CDR2 is YYNGEE. Between the trimmed V and J ends, which lost 0 bases and 0 bases, there was a span of 4 bases. The CDR3 reads CASSVVDSNQPQHF. Written as DNA, the CDR3 is TGTGCCAGCAGCGTAGTGGATAGCAATCAGCCCCAGCATTTT.

This clonotype was detected many times. This rearrangement joins TRBV7-9 to TRBJ2-7; TRBD1 matches at 8 bases. The CDR3 spans 14 residues. Trimming removed 5 bases from V and 1 base from J; junction bases left unmatched: 4. Germline assignment: CDR1 SEHNR and CDR2 FQNEAQ (reference sequence). The CDR3 loop reads CASSETGDSYEQYF. The CDR3 coding sequence is TGTGCCAGCAGCGAGACAGGGGATTCCTACGAGCAGTACTTC.

This clonotype was detected a few times. The CDR3 DNA follows: TGTGCTAGTGTTTCAGGGGCAGGACTCCAAGAGACCCAGTACTTC. Its translation: CASVSGAGLQETQYF. V and J are TRBV12-5 and TRBJ2-5; a possible D gene is TRBD1 (6 bases). Germline loops: CDR1 LGHNT, CDR2 FRNRAP. The CDR3 is 15 residues long. Trimming removed 7 bases at V and 1 base at J, with 16 bases between.

This clonotype was observed many times. V usage is TRBV5-1 and J usage is TRBJ2-3; 8 nucleotides match TRBD1. With 1 base clipped from V and 1 base from J, the junction kept 11 bases outside the gene matches. The CDR3 spans 18 residues. Germline V lookup: CDR1 SGHRS, CDR2 YFSETQ. The CDR3 reads CASSLHRTGGYGTDTQYF. The CDR3 DNA reads TGCGCCAGCAGCTTGCACCGAACAGGGGGATATGGCACAGATACGCAGTATTTT. Using reference TRBV5-1 and TRBJ2-3 for the parts outside the CDR3, the full variable domain is KAGVTQTPRYLIKTRGQQVTLSCSPISGHRSVSWYQQTPGQGLQFLFEYFSETQRNKGNFPGRFSGRQFSNSRSEMNVSTLELGDSALYLCASSLHRTGGYGTDTQYFGPGTRLTVL.

The sample holds many counts of this clonotype. V usage is TRBV6-2 or TRBV6-3 and J usage is TRBJ2-1; 9 bases fit TRBD1. The germline CDR1 and CDR2 sequences are MNHEY and SVGEGT. With 7 bases clipped from V and 8 bases from J, the junction kept 9 bases outside the gene matches. CDR3 length: 14 residues. This CDR3 is CASNHPGQGYEQFF. The DNA of the CDR3 is TGTGCCAGCAACCATCCGGGACAGGGTTATGAGCAGTTCTTC.

This clonotype was observed a handful of times. This chain links TRBV6-2 or TRBV6-3 with TRBJ2-1; no clear D gene. The V end was cut by 10 bases, the J end by 10 bases, with 14 bases between. Germline CDR1 reads MNHEY; CDR2 reads SVGEGT. The CDR3 length is 11 residues. The CDR3 DNA reads as TGTGCCACCCCCCCTGAGGAGGAGCAGTTCTTC. It translates to CATPPEEEQFF.

Note on this clonotype: A much more abundant neighbour one base away suggests this may be a read error. CDR3 nucleotide sequence: TGTGCCAACAACGAACCGGGACAGTTAAAAGAGACCCAGTACTTC. This sequence encodes CANNEPGQLKETQYF. The chain uses TRBV12-3 or TRBV12-4 and TRBJ2-5, with 7 bases matching TRBD1. The ends lost 10 bases at V and 3 bases at J; junction bases unmatched: 14. This CDR3 has 15 residues.

The V call is TRBV6-2 or TRBV6-3, the J call TRBJ2-7; a weak D match, TRBD2 (5 bases). V was pared by 8 bases and J by 4 bases, with 12 bases between. CDR3 length: 12 residues. Germline assignment: CDR1 MNHEY and CDR2 SVGEGT. The CDR3 DNA follows: TGTGCCAGCTCCCAGGAGGAATACGAGCAGTACTTC. Translated: CASSQEEYEQYF.

About this clonotype: One end of the junction does not line up with germline, which may come from a read error. The rearrangement joins TRBV7-2 to TRBJ1-3; D gene uncertain. Germline CDR1 is SGHTA and CDR2 is FQGNSA. There are 15 residues in the CDR3. DNA for the CDR3: TGTGCCAGTACCTTACGTGACGGCTCTGGAAGCACCATATATTTT. Translating it yields CASTLRDGSGSTIYF.

The chain is built from TRBV6-6 and TRBJ2-1, with 13 bases identical to TRBD2. Looked up from germline, CDR1 is MNHNY and CDR2 is SVGAGI (reference sequence). The junction had 7 bases not matched to a gene; V was cut back by 0 bases and J by 8 bases. The CDR3 has 17 amino acids. This CDR3 is CASSYSGTSGKFHEQFF. In nucleotides, the CDR3 is TGTGCCAGCAGTTACTCCGGGACTAGCGGGAAGTTTCATGAGCAGTTCTTC.

This clonotype occurred many times. This chain uses TRBV27 with TRBJ2-7, with 7 bases matching TRBD1. This CDR3 contains 15 residues. The V segment lost 1 base and the J segment 3 bases; nucleotides outside the gene matches: 6. Per germline, CDR1 MNHEY and CDR2 SMNVEV (reference sequence). CDR3 in amino acids: CASSLWNTGDYEQYF. The CDR3 region has the DNA TGTGCCAGCAGTTTATGGAACACAGGGGACTACGAGCAGTACTTC.

The chain combines TRBV3-2 with TRBJ2-5; TRBD1 reflects the table's D call only, with no check against the DNA. TRBV3-2 is a listed pseudogene. The CDR3 is 15 residues long. CDR3 nucleotides: TGTGCCACCCCGATAGGGGACAGGGGGCGTGAGACCCAGTACTTC. Residues: CATPIGDRGRETQYF.

This clonotype was seen many times. The chain uses TRBV30 and TRBJ2-5; D uncertain. The V and J ends lost 0 bases and 7 bases respectively, with 6 bases between them. The CDR3 loop spans 11 amino acids. CDR1 is GTSNPN, CDR2 SVGIG, per germline (reference sequence). CDR3 region: CAWSVKLTQYF. The DNA of the CDR3 is TGTGCCTGGAGTGTAAAGTTGACCCAGTACTTC.

There are many counts of this clonotype. The CDR3 sequence: CASCPSDSGNTIYF. CDR3 nucleotides: TGTGCCAGCTGCCCGAGCGACTCTGGAAACACCATATATTTT. This chain joins TRBV3-1 and TRBJ1-3; no clear D. V gave up 8 bases and J gave up 0 bases, with 11 bases separating them. The CDR3 sequence is 14 residues long. The germline gives CDR1 LGHDT, CDR2 YNNKEL (reference sequence).

The table lists this clonotype with many counts. CDR3 residues: CASSPPGQGSDEQFF. CDR3 nucleotides: TGTGCCAGCAGCCCTCCGGGACAGGGGAGCGATGAGCAGTTCTTC. The genes are TRBV7-3 and TRBJ2-1, with 10 nucleotides matching TRBD1. Unmatched junction bases numbered 9, after V lost 5 bases and J lost 8 bases. Germline-derived CDR1 and CDR2 are SGHTA and FQGTGA. This CDR3 spans 15 amino acids.

This clonotype was recorded at least ten times. The genes are TRBV28 and TRBJ2-5; D not certain. CDR3 size: 10 residues. V lost 10 bases and J 5 bases, leaving 8 bases between the germline ends. Per germline, CDR1 MDHEN and CDR2 SYDVKM. This CDR3 is CATSRETQYF. CDR3 in DNA: TGTGCCACGAGCAGGGAGACCCAGTACTTC.

On this clonotype: A much more abundant neighbour one base away suggests this may be a read error. The CDR3 reads CASSLSRSGNKPQHF. CDR3 in DNA: TGTGCCAGCAGTTTAAGCCGGTCGGGCAATAAGCCCCAGCATTTT. The chain carries TRBV12-3 or TRBV12-4 and TRBJ1-5; D gene ambiguous. The CDR3 totals 15 residues.

This clonotype was seen more than once but under ten times. The rearrangement links TRBV14 to TRBJ2-7, with TRBD1 matching 9 bases. The CDR3 loop spans 15 amino acids. V gave up 3 bases and J gave up 5 bases; unmatched junction bases: 8. Germline lookup yields CDR1 SGHDN and CDR2 FVKESK. Here the CDR3 reads CASSHPGTGKNEQYF. The CDR3 bases are TGTGCCAGCAGCCACCCCGGGACAGGGAAAAACGAGCAGTACTTC.